This entry lists 21 T cell receptor beta chains sequenced from one sample in a study of T cell responses to AZD1222 COVID-19 vaccine. The repertoire was sequenced with immunoSEQ multiplex PCR; TCRdb's copy has only in-frame clones and lacks some. The repertoire holds around 95,000 clones, with about 88% as singletons. The sample consisted of peripheral blood, taken on day 0 of AZD1222 vaccination. The receptor set was obtained from an adult in good health.

The rearrangement uses TRBV3-1 (or the pseudogene TRBV3-2) and TRBJ2-5; TRBD2 might be the D (6 bases). The CDR3 spans 15 residues. V was pared by 4 bases and J by 0 bases, with 12 bases between. Germline V gene lookup returns CDR1 LGHDT and CDR2 YNNKEL (reference sequence). CDR3 sequence (DNA): TGTGCCAGCAGCCCCCACGAGCGGGACCAAGAGACCCAGTACTTC. This gives the protein CASSPHERDQETQYF.

The J gene is TRBJ2-1, the V gene TRBV5-1, with 12 bases lining up with TRBD2. V gave up 3 bases and J gave up 9 bases; unmatched junction bases: 13. The CDR3 extends over 17 amino acids. CDR1 and CDR2 from the germline V gene are SGHRS and YFSETQ. The CDR3 sequence is CASSWRGATSGSGEQFF. DNA of the CDR3: TGCGCCAGCAGCTGGAGGGGGGCGACTAGCGGGAGCGGTGAGCAGTTCTTC.

This clone appeared once. The chain couples TRBV9 to TRBJ2-3; D is uncertain. Trimming left V 0 bases short and J 0 bases short, with 14 bases between. The CDR3 extends over 17 amino acids. The germline CDR1 and CDR2 sequences are SGDLS and YYNGEE. CDR3: CASSVGLAPQSTDTQYF. The CDR3 DNA is TGTGCCAGCAGCGTAGGTTTAGCCCCGCAGAGCACAGATACGCAGTATTTT.

The chain links TRBV5-1 to TRBJ2-1; 7 bases agree with TRBD1. Germline CDR1 reads SGHRS; CDR2 reads YFSETQ. The CDR3 runs to 16 residues. After removal of 3 bases from V and 4 bases from J, the junction contained 10 bases not matched to a gene. CDR3 in amino acids: CASSSDRLDMYNEQFF. CDR3 DNA: TGCGCCAGCAGCTCGGACAGGCTGGATATGTACAATGAGCAGTTCTTC.

The rearrangement links TRBV19 to TRBJ2-1; TRBD2 agrees at 8 bases. Trimming removed 3 bases from V and 4 bases from J; junction bases left unmatched: 5. CDR1 is LNHDA, CDR2 SQIVND, per germline (reference sequence). CDR3 length: 15 residues. The CDR3: CASSIGGGGYNEQFF. CDR3 coding DNA: TGTGCCAGTAGTATCGGGGGGGGCGGGTACAATGAGCAGTTCTTC.

The gene calls are TRBV27 and TRBJ2-3, with TRBD2 matching 7 bases. J was trimmed by 5 bases and V by 6 bases; bases with no gene match: 11. Germline CDR1 is MNHEY and CDR2 is SMNVEV (reference sequence). The CDR3 is made up of 15 amino acids. The CDR3 spells CASSLGGGVVDTQYF. The DNA of the CDR3 is TGTGCCAGCAGCCTTGGGGGAGGGGTTGTAGATACGCAGTATTTT.

The chain couples TRBV14 to TRBJ2-7, with 11 positions matching TRBD2. Germline trimming cut 3 bases from V and 0 bases from J; bases unmatched to any gene: 10. The germline gives CDR1 SGHDN, CDR2 FVKESK. This CDR3 is built from 18 residues. CDR3 loop: CASSHTSGLADSSYEQYF. The CDR3 DNA follows: TGTGCCAGCAGCCATACCTCGGGACTAGCGGATAGCTCCTACGAGCAGTACTTC.

The gene calls are TRBV21-1 and TRBJ1-2; the D call TRBD1 from the table was never checked on the DNA. TRBV21-1 is marked as a pseudogene. The CDR3 covers 16 residues. For the CDR3, the DNA is TGTGCCAGCAGCAAAGCGGAGGGGACAGGGCCGAGGGGCTACACCTTC. Translated: CASSKAEGTGPRGYTF.

V is TRBV3-1 (or the pseudogene TRBV3-2) and J is TRBJ2-2; 7 positions agree with TRBD2. Germline CDR1 and CDR2: LGHDT and YNNKEL (reference sequence). J lost 3 bases, V lost 1 base, and 11 bases had no gene match. This CDR3 region has 18 residues. CDR3 nucleotides: TGTGCCAGCAGCCAAGCCTCGTGGCTAGCGGAACACACCGGGGAGCTGTTTTTT. Translated: CASSQASWLAEHTGELFF.

V and J are TRBV11-3 and TRBJ2-3; the D gene could be TRBD1 or TRBD2 (6 bases each). V lost 6 bases and J lost 6, with 22 bases in between. Germline V gives CDR1 SGHNT, CDR2 YENEEA. The CDR3 length is 16 residues. The CDR3 loop is CASSPSGGGQRDTQYF. CDR3 bases: TGTGCCAGCAGTCCAAGCGGAGGGGGGCAACGGGATACGCAGTATTTT.

This clone was detected a few times. The chain joins TRBV5-6 to TRBJ1-1; TRBD1 is a possible D gene (5 bases). Germline CDR1 and CDR2: SGHDT and YYEEEE. The CDR3 has 15 residues. V was pared by 4 bases and J by 4 bases, with 17 bases between. Written as DNA, the CDR3 is TGTGCCAGCAGCGATTGGACCTTTAGGGGCACTGAAGCTTTCTTT. It specifies CASSDWTFRGTEAFF.

V gene TRBV6-1 combines with J gene TRBJ1-5, with 7 bases fitting TRBD1. After removal of 0 bases from V and 4 bases from J, the junction contained 3 bases not matched to a gene. The CDR3 has 15 residues. The germline CDR1 and CDR2 sequences are MNHNS and SASEGT. The CDR3 coding sequence is TGTGCCAGCAGTGAAGCGGCAGGGGGAAATCAGCCCCAGCATTTT. Its protein is CASSEAAGGNQPQHF.

This chain connects TRBV9 to TRBJ2-7; D remains ambiguous. CDR1 and CDR2 (germline): SGDLS, YYNGEE. This CDR3 is 15 amino acids long. V lost 0 bases and J lost 0, with 10 bases in between. CDR3 in amino acids: CASSVGGVFSYEQYF. DNA of the CDR3: TGTGCCAGCAGCGTAGGTGGGGTTTTCTCCTACGAGCAGTACTTC.

This chain joins TRBV5-4 and TRBJ2-3; TRBD2 agrees at 11 bases. The CDR3 sequence is 16 residues long. After removal of 0 bases from V and 3 bases from J, the junction contained 3 bases not matched to a gene. The germline gives CDR1 SGHNT, CDR2 YYREEE (reference sequence). CDR3: CASSLEASGRTDTQYF. For the CDR3, the DNA is TGTGCCAGCAGCTTGGAGGCTAGCGGGAGGACAGATACGCAGTATTTT.

The gene calls are TRBV4-1 and TRBJ2-1, with 7 positions matching TRBD1. The trim removed 2 bases at V and 4 bases at J, leaving 5 bases unmatched. Germline-derived CDR1 and CDR2 are MGHRA and YSYEKL. The CDR3 is 15 amino acids. The CDR3, as DNA: TGCGCCAGCAGCCAAAGCCCGGGACAGTACAATGAGCAGTTCTTC. It yields the protein CASSQSPGQYNEQFF.

The J gene is TRBJ2-1, the V gene TRBV6-5; D is perhaps TRBD2 (6 bases). Between the trimmed V and J ends, which lost 0 bases and 4 bases, there was a span of 10 bases. The CDR3 extends over 15 amino acids. Germline V gene sequence: CDR1 MNHEY, CDR2 SVGAGI. The CDR3 here is CASSYSAGSYNEQFF. DNA for the CDR3: TGTGCCAGCAGTTACTCGGCGGGATCTTACAATGAGCAGTTCTTC.

This chain links TRBV19 with TRBJ2-7; tentatively, D is TRBD1 (6 bases). V lost 5 bases and J 1 base, leaving 12 bases between the germline ends. There are 14 residues in the CDR3. Per germline, CDR1 LNHDA and CDR2 SQIVND (reference sequence). This CDR3 is CASSAGASSYEQYF. The CDR3 region has the DNA TGTGCCAGTAGTGCAGGGGCTTCGTCCTACGAGCAGTACTTC.

The J gene is TRBJ1-4, the V gene TRBV7-9; 8 bases agree with TRBD1. Germline V gene data show CDR1 as SEHNR and CDR2 as FQNEAQ (reference sequence). This CDR3 is 14 amino acids long. The J segment lost 8 bases and the V segment lost 3 bases, leaving 5 bases of the junction unmatched. CDR3: CASSFDRGWEKLFF. The CDR3 DNA sequence: TGTGCCAGCAGCTTCGACAGGGGTTGGGAAAAACTGTTTTTT.

The chain is built from TRBV28 and TRBJ2-1; 7 positions agree with TRBD2. The CDR3 extends over 19 amino acids. Germline V gene data show CDR1 as MDHEN and CDR2 as SYDVKM. The V and J ends lost 5 bases and 4 bases, in that order; junction bases with no gene match: 20. CDR3 amino acids: CASSPWGGYFQTGYNEQFF. The CDR3 DNA reads as TGTGCCAGCAGTCCATGGGGGGGGTATTTTCAAACGGGTTACAATGAGCAGTTCTTC.

This chain connects TRBV5-8 to TRBJ1-5, with a tentative D call TRBD1 (6 bases). The CDR3 has 16 residues. In germline, CDR1 is SGHTS, CDR2 YDEGEE. With 0 bases removed from V and 0 bases from J, the gap between germline ends came to 10 bases. The CDR3 DNA is TGTGCCAGCAGCTTGGGGACAGAGTTTAGCAATCAGCCCCAGCATTTT. Translated, it gives CASSLGTEFSNQPQHF.

V and J are TRBV7-9 and TRBJ2-5; TRBD2 agrees at 11 bases. The CDR3 contains 15 residues. The J segment lost 0 bases and the V segment lost 7 bases, leaving 4 bases of the junction unmatched. Looked up from germline, CDR1 is SEHNR and CDR2 is FQNEAQ (reference sequence). The CDR3 sequence: CASNKLAGDQETQYF. The DNA of the CDR3 is TGTGCCAGCAACAAACTAGCGGGAGACCAAGAGACCCAGTACTTC.